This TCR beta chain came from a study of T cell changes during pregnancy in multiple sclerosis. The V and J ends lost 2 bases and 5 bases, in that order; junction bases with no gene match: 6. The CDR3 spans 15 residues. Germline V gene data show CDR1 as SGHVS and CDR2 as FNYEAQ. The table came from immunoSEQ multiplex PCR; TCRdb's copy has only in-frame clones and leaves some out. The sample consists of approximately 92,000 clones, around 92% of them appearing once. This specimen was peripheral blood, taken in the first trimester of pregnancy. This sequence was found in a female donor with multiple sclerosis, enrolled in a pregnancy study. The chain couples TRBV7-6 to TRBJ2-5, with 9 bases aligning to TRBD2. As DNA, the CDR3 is TGTGCCAGCAGCTTACTGGCGGGAGGGCCGGAGACCCAGTACTTC. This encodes CASSLLAGGPETQYF.